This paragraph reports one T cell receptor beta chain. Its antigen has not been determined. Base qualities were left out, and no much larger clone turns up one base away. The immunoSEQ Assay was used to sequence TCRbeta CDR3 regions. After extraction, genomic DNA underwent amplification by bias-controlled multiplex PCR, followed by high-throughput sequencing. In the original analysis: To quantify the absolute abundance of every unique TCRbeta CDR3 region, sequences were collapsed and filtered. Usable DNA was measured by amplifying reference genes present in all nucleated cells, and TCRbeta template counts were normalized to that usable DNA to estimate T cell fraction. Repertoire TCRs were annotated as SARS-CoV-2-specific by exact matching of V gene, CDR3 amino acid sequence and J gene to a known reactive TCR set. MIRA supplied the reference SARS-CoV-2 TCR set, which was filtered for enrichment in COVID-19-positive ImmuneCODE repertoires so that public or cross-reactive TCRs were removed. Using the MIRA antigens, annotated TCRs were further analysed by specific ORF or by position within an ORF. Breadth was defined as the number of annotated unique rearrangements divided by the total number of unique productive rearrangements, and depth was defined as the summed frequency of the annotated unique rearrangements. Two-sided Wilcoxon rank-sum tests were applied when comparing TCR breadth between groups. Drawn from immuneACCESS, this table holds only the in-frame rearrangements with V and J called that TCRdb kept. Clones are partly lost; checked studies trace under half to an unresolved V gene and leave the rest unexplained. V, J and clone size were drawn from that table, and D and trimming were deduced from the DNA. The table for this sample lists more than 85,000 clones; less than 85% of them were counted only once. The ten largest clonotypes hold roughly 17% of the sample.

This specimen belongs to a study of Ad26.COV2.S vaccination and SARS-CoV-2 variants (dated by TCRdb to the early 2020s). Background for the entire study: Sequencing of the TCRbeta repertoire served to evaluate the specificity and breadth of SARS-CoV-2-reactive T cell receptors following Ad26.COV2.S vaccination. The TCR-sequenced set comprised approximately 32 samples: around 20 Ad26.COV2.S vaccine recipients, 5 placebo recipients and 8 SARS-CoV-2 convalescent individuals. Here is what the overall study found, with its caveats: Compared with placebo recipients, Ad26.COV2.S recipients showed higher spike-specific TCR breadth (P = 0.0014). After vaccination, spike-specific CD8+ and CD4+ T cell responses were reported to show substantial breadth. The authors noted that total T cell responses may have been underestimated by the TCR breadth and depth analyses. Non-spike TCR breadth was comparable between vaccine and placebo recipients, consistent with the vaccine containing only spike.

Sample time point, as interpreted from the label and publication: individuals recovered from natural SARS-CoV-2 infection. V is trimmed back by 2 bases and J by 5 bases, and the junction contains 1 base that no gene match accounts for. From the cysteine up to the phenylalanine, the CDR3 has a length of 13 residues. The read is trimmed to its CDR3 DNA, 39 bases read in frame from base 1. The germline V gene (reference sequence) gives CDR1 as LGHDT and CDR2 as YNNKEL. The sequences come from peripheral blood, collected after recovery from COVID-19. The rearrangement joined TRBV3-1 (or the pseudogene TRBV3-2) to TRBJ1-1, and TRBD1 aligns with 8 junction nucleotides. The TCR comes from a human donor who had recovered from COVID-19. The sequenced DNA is TGTGCCAGCAGCCAATGGACAGGGACTGAAGCTTTCTTT. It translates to CASSQWTGTEAFF.